This TCR beta chain was recorded in a study of regulatory T cells in long-lasting Graves disease. Across the study: Antithyroid drugs had been given to newly diagnosed Graves' patients for under 3 months.

Investigators prepared the TCR beta libraries by applying iRepertoire HTBI primers and Arm-PCR of CDR3 regions. Each CDR3 protein gets one entry after TCRdb re-called the multiplex PCR reads with MiXCR. This sample has 360,000 or so distinct CDR3 sequences, with 12% found just once. This clonotype was counted ten times or more. Time point here: newly diagnosed GD, antithyroid drugs for less than 3 months. PBMC RNA served as the TCR library source. Staff took around 9 milliliters of peripheral blood and put it into EDTA tubes. V lost 3 bases to trimming and J lost 5 bases, with 15 bases between them. Germline CDR1 is SGHTA and CDR2 is FQGTGA. The CDR3 is made up of 15 amino acids. The sample also formed part of further work on T cells in Graves' hyperthyroidism and ophthalmopathy. That report notes: Reasons for excluding patients were uncontrolled infection, other autoimmune disease, pregnancy or lactation. A set of HTBI primers served as the primers for a first-round RT-PCR of the TCR CDR3.

The chain has TRBV7-3 and TRBJ2-3; D might be TRBD2 (6 bases). The source material was peripheral blood mononuclear cells (PBMCs), sampled at new diagnosis, from a patient treated with antithyroid drugs. This TCR came from a woman aged 18-29 years with Graves disease. The CDR3 is CASSLLGGHQDTQYF. In nucleotides, the CDR3 is TGTGCCAGCAGCTTGTTGGGGGGTCATCAAGATACGCAGTATTTT.